This is a list of T cell receptor beta chains from one sample in a study of chemoradiotherapy in HPV16-positive cancers. Here immunoSEQ multiplex PCR was the method, and the copy in TCRdb shows in-frame clones only, minus some. This table has approximately 10,000 clones, under 80% appearing once. This sample was gathered from a patient who underwent chemoradiotherapy. The receptors originated from a human donor with HPV-associated anogenital cancer. Both conserved end residues are part of each CDR3. The D gene is left open where the match is weak. Size is stated for part of the rows, as once, few or many counts, or as a class when the clone is expanded.

j_call,d_call,v_call,clone_size,cdr3_aa,cdr3_nt
TRBJ2-1,TRBD2,TRBV27,.,CATRSGGGWTHEQFF,TGTGCCACCCGTAGCGGGGGTGGCTGGACGCATGAGCAGTTCTTC
TRBJ1-5,.,TRBV6-6,.,CASSSRTANSNQPQHF,TGTGCCAGCAGTAGCCGGACAGCAAATAGCAATCAGCCCCAGCATTTT
TRBJ1-5,.,TRBV11-2,.,CASSLGVQSSPQHF,TGTGCCAGCAGCTTAGGGGTCCAGAGTAGTCCCCAGCATTTT
TRBJ1-5,TRBD1,TRBV4-1,.,CASSQALQTGDGNQPQHF,TGCGCCAGCAGCCAAGCCCTCCAAACAGGGGATGGCAATCAGCCCCAGCATTTT
TRBJ2-5,TRBD2,TRBV5-4,.,CASSLAGGAGRRETQYF,TGTGCCAGCAGCTTGGCCGGGGGAGCGGGGCGAAGGGAGACCCAGTACTTC
TRBJ2-7,.,TRBV6-1,.,CASSEGPGHLSYEQYF,TGTGCCAGCAGTGAAGGGCCGGGACATCTCTCCTACGAGCAGTACTTC
TRBJ2-5,TRBD2,TRBV6-1,.,CASRTSAETQYF,TGTGCCAGCCGGACTAGTGCGGAGACCCAGTACTTC
TRBJ2-2,.,TRBV9,.,CASTDSPNTGELFF,TGTGCCAGCACTGACTCACCGAACACCGGGGAGCTGTTTTTT
TRBJ2-7,.,TRBV28,.,CASSPSRGLGGIYEQYF,TGTGCCAGCAGTCCGTCGCGCGGGCTTGGGGGGATCTACGAGCAGTACTTC
TRBJ2-3,.,TRBV30,.,CAWSVPQGPDTQYF,TGTGCCTGGAGTGTACCCCAGGGCCCAGATACGCAGTATTTT
TRBJ2-1,.,TRBV25-1,.,CASSELGVGGGEQFF,TGTGCCAGCAGTGAATTGGGTGTGGGGGGCGGTGAGCAGTTCTTC
TRBJ1-4,TRBD1,TRBV27,few,CASRDRGNEKLFF,TGTGCCAGCAGAGACAGGGGAAACGAAAAACTGTTTTTT
TRBJ2-1,TRBD1,TRBV11-2,.,CASSLDPGLGTGEFF,TGTGCCAGCAGCTTAGATCCTGGGTTGGGGACAGGGGAATTCTTC
TRBJ2-3,TRBD2,TRBV9,.,CASSARGRSGGGTDTQYF,TGTGCCAGCAGCGCGAGAGGACGTAGCGGGGGAGGCACAGATACGCAGTATTTT
TRBJ2-1,TRBD1,TRBV7-2,once,CASSLGMGQPRNEQFF,TGTGCCAGCAGCTTGGGGATGGGACAGCCGCGGAATGAGCAGTTCTTC
TRBJ1-6,TRBD1,TRBV30,.,CAFEGRGTAPLHF,TGTGCCTTCGAAGGCAGGGGGACGGCACCCCTCCACTTT
TRBJ2-1,.,TRBV7-2,few,CASSLPLGEQFF,TGTGCCAGCAGTCTACCACTGGGTGAGCAGTTCTTC
TRBJ2-7,.,TRBV7-2,.,CASSRGGTGREQYF,TGTGCCAGCAGCCGGGGGGGGACAGGGAGGGAGCAGTACTTC
TRBJ1-1,.,TRBV7-9,.,CASSLGTGRSEAFF,TGTGCCAGCAGCTTAGGTACGGGGCGGTCTGAAGCTTTCTTT
TRBJ2-3,TRBD2,TRBV7-9,once,CASSASSGGFTDTQYF,TGTGCCAGCAGCGCCTCTAGCGGGGGATTCACAGATACGCAGTATTTT
TRBJ1-2,.,TRBV10-3,.,CAISDVAGGNYGYTF,TGTGCCATCAGTGATGTGGCAGGTGGTAACTATGGCTACACCTTC
TRBJ2-7,TRBD1,TRBV10-1,.,CASSESRTGGAYEQYF,TGCGCCAGCAGTGAGTCGAGGACAGGGGGCGCGTACGAGCAGTACTTC
TRBJ1-1,.,TRBV2,few,CASRGVRNTEAFF,TGTGCCAGCAGAGGGGTGCGGAACACTGAAGCTTTCTTT